The 30 T cell receptor beta chains listed next were all sequenced from one sample in a study of Ad26.COV2.S vaccination and SARS-CoV-2 variants. Sequencing was performed with immunoSEQ multiplex PCR; in TCRdb, only in-frame clones are kept and a portion is missing. This sample has around 300,000 clones, with around nine tenths found just once. Regarding treatment: roughly 20 received Ad26.COV2.S at low or high dose, single or two shots; roughly 5 received placebo; per-sample allocation not given. All samples were drawn on day 63, counting from the first vaccine or placebo injection. The sequencing here drew on peripheral blood, taken in a trial of Ad26.COV2.S vaccine versus placebo. The receptor set was obtained from a person between 18 and 59 years old who received the Ad26.COV2.S COVID-19 vaccine or a placebo.

This clone was observed a single time. The chain uses TRBV27 and TRBJ2-5; the D is unclear. In germline, CDR1 is MNHEY, CDR2 SMNVEV (reference sequence). Trimming stripped 2 bases from V and 1 base from J, with 14 bases between. This CDR3 has 16 amino acids. In DNA, the CDR3 is TGTGCCAGCAGTTTACGAGACAATGGCGGCCAAGAGACCCAGTACTTC. Protein product: CASSLRDNGGQETQYF.

Only a few counts were recorded for this clone. The chain carries TRBV3-1 (or the pseudogene TRBV3-2) and TRBJ2-1, with 8 nucleotides matching TRBD1. V gave up 1 base and J gave up 5 bases; unmatched junction bases: 10. CDR3 size: 17 residues. Germline CDR1 and CDR2: LGHDT and YNNKEL (reference sequence). For the CDR3, the DNA is TGTGCCAGCAGCCAAGCTTTTTCGTGGACAGGGCACAATGAGCAGTTCTTC. Its translation: CASSQAFSWTGHNEQFF.

This clone was recorded only once. This chain joins TRBV28 and TRBJ2-5; 9 nucleotides agree with TRBD2. Germline trimming cut 5 bases from V and 4 bases from J; bases unmatched to any gene: 8. The CDR3 totals 15 residues. The germline gives CDR1 MDHEN, CDR2 SYDVKM. CDR3 in DNA: TGTGCCAGCAGTCGAATAGCGGGAGTAAGAGAGACCCAGTACTTC. Amino acid sequence: CASSRIAGVRETQYF.

The chain couples TRBV2 to TRBJ2-2, with 7 bases aligning to TRBD1. Germline lookup yields CDR1 SNHLY and CDR2 FYNNEI. V lost 6 bases and J lost 7; bases outside the gene matches: 2. The CDR3 consists of 12 residues. The CDR3 here is CASRQGFGELFF. In DNA form, the CDR3 reads TGTGCCAGCAGACAGGGGTTCGGGGAGCTGTTTTTT.

This clone was detected a few times. The chain joins TRBV5-4 to TRBJ2-7; D is undetermined. V was clipped by 2 bases and J by 6 bases, with 9 bases between them. The CDR3 totals 12 residues. CDR1 and CDR2 (germline): SGHNT, YYREEE (reference sequence). The DNA for the CDR3 is TGTGCCAGCAGCTTACCTTCATCCGAGCAGTACTTC. This translates into CASSLPSSEQYF.

The chain combines TRBV19 with TRBJ1-1; 9 bases map to TRBD1. Germline trimming cut 6 bases from V and 3 bases from J; bases unmatched to any gene: 5. The CDR3 contains 14 residues. CDR1 LNHDA and CDR2 SQIVND come from the germline V gene (reference sequence). The CDR3 region is CASRTRDRDTEAFF. CDR3 sequence (DNA): TGTGCCAGTAGGACGAGGGACAGGGACACTGAAGCTTTCTTT.

The chain uses TRBV7-9 and TRBJ2-5; TRBD1 agrees at 11 bases. With 4 bases clipped from V and 5 bases from J, the junction kept 3 bases outside the gene matches. The CDR3 contains 14 residues. Germline V gene lookup returns CDR1 SEHNR and CDR2 FQNEAQ (reference sequence). The CDR3 DNA sequence: TGTGCCAGCAGCTGGACAGGGGGCAAGGAGACCCAGTACTTC. Residues: CASSWTGGKETQYF.

This chain uses TRBV29-1 with TRBJ2-2; TRBD1 matches at 9 bases. The CDR3 spans 14 residues. The trim removed 4 bases at V and 3 bases at J, leaving 3 bases unmatched. From germline, CDR1 is SQVTM and CDR2 ANQGSEA. The CDR3 DNA is TGCAGCGTTGCCCGGACAGGGGACACCGGGGAGCTGTTTTTT. It is translated as CSVARTGDTGELFF.

The chain carries TRBV13 and TRBJ2-3, with D possibly called TRBD1 or TRBD2 (5 bases each). This CDR3 is built from 13 residues. Trimming removed 4 bases at V and 1 base at J, with 6 bases between. Germline CDR1 and CDR2: PRHDT and FYEKMQ (reference sequence). CDR3 sequence (DNA): TGTGCCAGCAGCTGGGACCGCACAGATACGCAGTATTTT. It encodes CASSWDRTDTQYF.

This chain connects TRBV15 to TRBJ2-1, with D tentatively TRBD1 (6 bases). The germline V gene has CDR1 LNHNV and CDR2 YYDKDF (reference sequence). The CDR3 totals 15 residues. Trimming shortened V by 1 base and J by 4 bases, and 11 bases separated the two germline ends. This CDR3 is CATSRASGVYNEQFF. Here the CDR3 DNA reads TGTGCCACCAGCAGAGCTTCAGGGGTTTACAATGAGCAGTTCTTC.

The V and J genes are TRBV13 and TRBJ1-1, with D uncertain. V lost 8 bases and J 6 bases, leaving 7 bases between the germline ends. CDR3 length: 10 amino acids. CDR1 is PRHDT, CDR2 FYEKMQ, per germline (reference sequence). CDR3 protein: CASLGAEAFF. In nucleotides, the CDR3 is TGTGCCAGCCTGGGAGCTGAAGCTTTCTTT.

This clone occurred a few times. This chain joins TRBV25-1 and TRBJ2-6; 8 bases fit TRBD1. V lost 4 bases, J lost 0 bases, and 2 bases stayed unmatched. Germline CDR1 MGHDK, CDR2 SYGVNS. This CDR3 spans 16 amino acids. CDR3 DNA: TGTGCCAGCAGTGCAGGGGGCAGCTCTGGGGCCAACGTCCTGACTTTC. Protein product: CASSAGGSSGANVLTF. The full variable domain, rest sourced from reference TRBV25-1 and TRBJ2-6, is EADIYQTPRYLVIGTGKKITLECSQTMGHDKMYWYQQDPGMELHLIHYSYGVNSTEKGDLSSESTVSRIRTEHFPLTLESARPSHTSQYLCASSAGGSSGANVLTFGAGSRLTVL.

The gene calls are TRBV27 and TRBJ1-2; no definite D call. The CDR3 loop spans 13 amino acids. Trimming took 2 bases from V and 8 from J, leaving 12 bases between them. From germline, CDR1 is MNHEY and CDR2 SMNVEV (reference sequence). The CDR3 DNA follows: TGTGCCAGCAGTTTACAAGGGTCGGGAGGCTACACCTTC. It translates to CASSLQGSGGYTF.

The chain couples TRBV10-2 to TRBJ1-1; TRBD1 matches at 9 bases. The CDR3 loop spans 13 amino acids. Trimming at V came to 5 bases and at J to 7 bases, leaving 5 bases not matched to a gene. Germline V CDR1 and CDR2: WSHSY, SAAADI. This CDR3 reads CASSPDRGIEAFF. DNA for the CDR3: TGCGCCAGCAGTCCTGACAGGGGGATTGAAGCTTTCTTT.

V and J are TRBV15 and TRBJ2-1, with TRBD2 identical over 7 bases. The CDR3 length is 12 residues. Trimming took 4 bases from V and 10 from J; bases not matched to a gene: 4. Germline loops: CDR1 LNHNV, CDR2 YYDKDF (reference sequence). The CDR3 loop is CATSIQAGEQFF. CDR3 bases: TGTGCCACCAGCATCCAAGCGGGAGAGCAGTTCTTC.

The rearrangement links TRBV20-1 to TRBJ1-1; possibly TRBD1 for D (5 bases). The length of the CDR3 is 14 residues. The V gene's germline CDR1 is DFQATT and CDR2 SNEGSKA (reference sequence). Trimming removed 3 bases at V and 0 bases at J, with 11 bases between. The CDR3 nucleotides are TGCAGTGCTAGTTACGGCAGGGTGAACACTGAAGCTTTCTTT. It translates to CSASYGRVNTEAFF.

CDR3 DNA sequence: TGTGCCAGCAGCCAAGAGGGGGGCACGGGAGAGTACGAGCAGTACTTC. Translation gives CASSQEGGTGEYEQYF. The V and J genes are TRBV14 and TRBJ2-7; tentatively, D is TRBD1 or TRBD2 (6 bases each). In germline, CDR1 is SGHDN, CDR2 FVKESK. The CDR3 sequence is 16 residues long. Deletions cut 0 bases from V and 4 bases from J, with 16 bases between.

The chain links TRBV9 to TRBJ2-1; D gene ambiguous. Trimming removed 4 bases at V and 10 bases at J, with 12 bases between. Per the germline V gene, CDR1 is SGDLS and CDR2 is YYNGEE. The CDR3 spans 12 residues. The CDR3 DNA sequence: TGTGCCAGCAGCTCGGAGTTTGGGGAGCAGTTCTTC. As protein: CASSSEFGEQFF. Full variable domain (outside the CDR3, taken from reference TRBV9 and TRBJ2-1): DSGVTQTPKHLITATGQRVTLRCSPRSGDLSVYWYQQSLDQGLQFLIQYYNGEERAKGNILERFSAQQFPDLHSELNLSSLELGDSALYFCASSSEFGEQFFGPGTRLTVL.

The chain combines TRBV3-1 (or the pseudogene TRBV3-2) with TRBJ2-5; TRBD1 matches at 8 bases. Germline V gives CDR1 LGHDT, CDR2 YNNKEL (reference sequence). The CDR3 is made up of 14 amino acids. The V and J ends lost 2 bases and 5 bases, in that order; junction bases with no gene match: 4. CDR3 bases: TGTGCCAGCAGCCAACAGGGGGCAGGCGAGACCCAGTACTTC. It yields the protein CASSQQGAGETQYF.

The J gene is TRBJ2-1, the V gene TRBV3-1 (or the pseudogene TRBV3-2); perhaps D is TRBD1 or TRBD2 (5 bases each). V was cut by 1 base and J by 4 bases, with 14 bases left in between. The CDR3 sequence is 16 residues long. Germline values: CDR1 LGHDT, CDR2 YNNKEL (reference sequence). CDR3 sequence reads: CASSQGLPGAYNEQFF. The CDR3 region has the DNA TGTGCCAGCAGCCAAGGACTCCCCGGGGCTTACAATGAGCAGTTCTTC.

V gene TRBV27 combines with J gene TRBJ2-7; D is ambiguous. There are 10 residues in the CDR3. Germline CDR1 is MNHEY and CDR2 is SMNVEV (reference sequence). Trimming removed 5 bases at V and 4 bases at J, with 3 bases between. The CDR3 coding sequence is TGTGCCAGCAGTCCGTACGAGCAGTACTTC. Protein: CASSPYEQYF.

V is TRBV4-1 and J is TRBJ1-6; no clear D. V was pared by 1 base and J by 0 bases, with 7 bases between. CDR3 length equals 16 residues. The V gene's germline CDR1 is MGHRA and CDR2 YSYEKL. The CDR3 sequence is CASSQAGSSYNSPLHF. The DNA of the CDR3 is TGCGCCAGCAGCCAAGCCGGAAGCTCCTATAATTCACCCCTCCACTTT.

This rearrangement joins TRBV5-1 to TRBJ1-3; TRBD1 matches 7 bases. Trimming took 4 bases from V and 2 from J; bases not matched to a gene: 6. Germline assignment: CDR1 SGHRS and CDR2 YFSETQ. This CDR3 has 15 residues. The CDR3 sequence is CASSLGQVPGNTIYF. Here the CDR3 DNA reads TGCGCCAGCAGCCTAGGACAGGTCCCTGGAAACACCATATATTTT.

The chain couples TRBV27 to TRBJ1-1, with D maybe TRBD1 (6 bases). With 5 bases removed from V and 0 bases from J, the gap between germline ends came to 13 bases. The CDR3 totals 15 residues. Germline CDR1 and CDR2: MNHEY and SMNVEV (reference sequence). Here the CDR3 DNA reads TGTGCCAGCAGTGCAAACAGGGCGGTGAACACTGAAGCTTTCTTT. Amino acid sequence: CASSANRAVNTEAFF.

The V call is TRBV29-1, the J call TRBJ2-1, with 16 nucleotides matching TRBD2. V lost 5 bases and J lost 2; bases outside the gene matches: 3. The CDR3 extends over 16 amino acids. Germline loops: CDR1 SQVTM, CDR2 ANQGSEA. DNA for the CDR3: TGCAGCGTTCCCGGGACTAGCGGGGGGGCCTACAATGAGCAGTTCTTC. It is translated as CSVPGTSGGAYNEQFF.

This chain uses TRBV9 with TRBJ2-5, with D perhaps matching TRBD2 (6 bases). This CDR3 comprises 14 residues. Between the trimmed V and J ends, which lost 0 bases and 5 bases, there was a span of 11 bases. Germline V gene sequence: CDR1 SGDLS, CDR2 YYNGEE. The CDR3 sequence is CASSVGAGGETQYF. The CDR3 bases are TGTGCCAGCAGCGTAGGAGCGGGTGGGGAGACCCAGTACTTC.

This sequence joins TRBV7-6 and TRBJ1-1; D is ambiguous. The CDR3 runs 15 residues. CDR1 is SGHVS, CDR2 FNYEAQ, per germline. Trimming left V 2 bases short and J 1 base short, with 11 bases between. The CDR3 is CASSLQGGGNTEAFF. DNA of the CDR3: TGTGCCAGCAGCTTACAAGGAGGAGGGAACACTGAAGCTTTCTTT.

V is TRBV19 and J is TRBJ2-1; D tentatively reads TRBD1 or TRBD2 (5 bases each). The CDR3 loop spans 16 amino acids. CDR1 and CDR2 (germline): LNHDA, SQIVND (reference sequence). V was pared by 1 base and J by 3 bases, with 13 bases between. CDR3 sequence (DNA): TGTGCCAGTAGTATAGTTGGGGGAGAGGTCTACAATGAGCAGTTCTTC. This codes for CASSIVGGEVYNEQFF. Full variable domain (remainder filled in from reference TRBV19 and TRBJ2-1): DGGITQSPKYLFRKEGQNVTLSCEQNLNHDAMYWYRQDPGQGLRLIYYSQIVNDFQKGDIAEGYSVSREKKESFPLTVTSAQKNPTAFYLCASSIVGGEVYNEQFFGPGTRLTVL.

Turning to this clone: The same CDR3 can be traced to other DNA sequences in this sample. V usage is TRBV7-9 and J usage is TRBJ1-5; possibly TRBD1 for D (5 bases). Germline CDR1 SEHNR, CDR2 FQNEAQ (reference sequence). Trimming stripped 2 bases from V and 4 bases from J, with 6 bases between. The CDR3 totals 13 residues. Here the CDR3 DNA reads TGTGCCAGCAGCTTACAGGGAAATCAGCCCCAGCATTTT. Amino acids: CASSLQGNQPQHF.

In its sample, this clone was seen a few times. The V and J genes are TRBV5-1 and TRBJ2-2; 8 positions match TRBD1. CDR3 length equals 16 residues. CDR1 SGHRS and CDR2 YFSETQ come from the germline V gene. After removal of 2 bases from V and 4 bases from J, the junction contained 7 bases not matched to a gene. For the CDR3, the DNA is TGCGCCAGCAGCTTATACCCAGGGGGCGGCACCGGGGAGCTGTTTTTT. Protein: CASSLYPGGGTGELFF.